The rows below give T cell receptor beta chains drawn from one sample of a study of CD8 T cells in ankylosing spondylitis. MiXCR, run by TCRdb on the 5' RACE reads, gives a single entry per CDR3 protein. In the table there are under 250,000 distinct CDR3 sequences, approximately 7.3% of which are singletons. Sequenced sample: blood, either unsorted or a sorted T cell fraction (not recorded which). The receptors were gathered from a male donor with ankylosing spondylitis. Each CDR3 is given with its conserved first and last residue. D genes are given only for firm matches. A clone size is listed for some rows: how often the clone was seen (once, few, many), or a class if it is expanded.

V	size	D	J	CDR3	DNA
TRBV28	many	NA	TRBJ2-1	CASSPNYNEQFF	TGTGCCAGCAGCCCTAACTACAATGAGCAGTTCTTC
TRBV5-6	many	TRBD1	TRBJ2-7	CASSGGQRSYEQYF	TGTGCCAGCAGCGGGGGACAGCGATCCTACGAGCAGTACTTC
TRBV4-3	NA	TRBD1	TRBJ1-2	CASSQSGKGAGNGYTF	TGCGCCAGCAGCCAATCCGGGAAGGGGGCTGGAAATGGCTACACCTTC
TRBV12-3/TRBV12-4	many	NA	TRBJ1-2	CASSLAGQGYTF	TGTGCCAGCAGTTTAGCGGGTCAAGGCTACACCTTC
TRBV7-6	few	NA	TRBJ2-2	CASSINPTGELFF	TGTGCCAGCAGCATTAATCCCACCGGGGAGCTGTTTTTT
TRBV29-1	many	NA	TRBJ1-2	CSVSSGYTNYGYTF	TGCAGCGTATCCTCAGGGTATACTAACTATGGCTACACCTTC
TRBV7-6	few	TRBD1	TRBJ1-3	CASSEDRNSGNTIYF	TGTGCCAGCAGCGAGGACAGGAACTCTGGAAACACCATATATTTT
TRBV16	NA	NA	TRBJ2-3	CASSQSSGTDTQYF	TGTGCCAGCAGCCAATCAAGTGGTACAGATACGCAGTATTTT
TRBV4-3	few	NA	TRBJ2-1	CASSPDIENEQFF	TGCGCCAGCAGCCCCGATATAGAGAATGAGCAGTTCTTC
TRBV20-1	many	NA	TRBJ1-1	CSARDLEDTWNTEAFF	TGCAGTGCTAGGGATTTAGAGGACACCTGGAACACTGAAGCTTTCTTT
TRBV7-9	many	NA	TRBJ2-3	CASTFLTDTQYF	TGTGCCAGCACCTTCCTAACAGATACGCAGTATTTT
TRBV9	many	NA	TRBJ1-2	CASSVATGNYGYTF	TGTGCCAGCAGCGTAGCTACGGGAAACTATGGCTACACCTTC
TRBV7-9	few	NA	TRBJ1-6	CASSLTGATNSPLHF	TGTGCCAGCAGCTTGACCGGAGCAACTAATTCACCCCTCCACTTT
TRBV27	NA	NA	TRBJ1-2	CASSGTGLRSRYTF	TGTGCCAGCAGTGGAACAGGGCTTCGGTCCCGCTACACCTTC
TRBV20-1	many	NA	TRBJ2-7	CSARDLRTYEQYF	TGCAGTGCCCGGGACTTGCGTACCTACGAGCAGTACTTC
TRBV12-3/TRBV12-4	many	TRBD2	TRBJ2-3	CASSLLASGVDTQYF	TGTGCCAGCAGTTTACTGGCTAGCGGTGTTGATACGCAGTATTTT
TRBV23-1	few	TRBD1	TRBJ2-1	CASSPQVEDRVNNEQFF	TGCGCCAGCAGTCCTCAGGTGGAGGACAGGGTAAACAATGAGCAGTTCTTC
TRBV28	many	TRBD1	TRBJ1-5	CASSEQGQGVGQPQHF	TGTGCCAGCAGTGAACAGGGACAGGGGGTTGGTCAGCCCCAGCATTTT
TRBV29-1	NA	TRBD1	TRBJ1-1	CSVRTGGTPEAFF	TGCAGCGTCAGGACAGGCGGGACACCTGAAGCTTTCTTT
TRBV5-1	many	NA	TRBJ2-7	CASSLARDSNYEQYF	TGCGCCAGCAGCTTGGCGCGTGACTCCAACTACGAGCAGTACTTC
TRBV4-1	many	TRBD2	TRBJ2-5	CASSHITAGGPDWETQYF	TGCGCCAGCAGCCACATTACAGCGGGAGGGCCGGATTGGGAGACCCAGTACTTC
TRBV2	many	NA	TRBJ2-5	CASKRAGDLEETQYF	TGTGCCAGCAAGCGGGCAGGGGATTTAGAAGAGACCCAGTACTTC
TRBV4-3	many	NA	TRBJ2-2	CASSQVFAGEDGELFF	TGCGCCAGCAGCCAAGTCTTTGCAGGGGAGGACGGGGAGCTGTTTTTT
TRBV15	few	TRBD2	TRBJ2-7	CATSLQAGGVPPYEQYF	TGTGCCACCAGCCTCCAGGCGGGAGGTGTACCTCCCTACGAGCAGTACTTC
TRBV6-1	many	NA	TRBJ1-5	CASSEGGGTGHQPQHF	TGTGCCAGCAGTGAAGGAGGGGGAACCGGTCACCAGCCCCAGCATTTT
TRBV19	many	NA	TRBJ2-1	CASSMGQVSYNEQFF	TGTGCCAGTAGTATGGGGCAGGTCTCCTACAATGAGCAGTTCTTC